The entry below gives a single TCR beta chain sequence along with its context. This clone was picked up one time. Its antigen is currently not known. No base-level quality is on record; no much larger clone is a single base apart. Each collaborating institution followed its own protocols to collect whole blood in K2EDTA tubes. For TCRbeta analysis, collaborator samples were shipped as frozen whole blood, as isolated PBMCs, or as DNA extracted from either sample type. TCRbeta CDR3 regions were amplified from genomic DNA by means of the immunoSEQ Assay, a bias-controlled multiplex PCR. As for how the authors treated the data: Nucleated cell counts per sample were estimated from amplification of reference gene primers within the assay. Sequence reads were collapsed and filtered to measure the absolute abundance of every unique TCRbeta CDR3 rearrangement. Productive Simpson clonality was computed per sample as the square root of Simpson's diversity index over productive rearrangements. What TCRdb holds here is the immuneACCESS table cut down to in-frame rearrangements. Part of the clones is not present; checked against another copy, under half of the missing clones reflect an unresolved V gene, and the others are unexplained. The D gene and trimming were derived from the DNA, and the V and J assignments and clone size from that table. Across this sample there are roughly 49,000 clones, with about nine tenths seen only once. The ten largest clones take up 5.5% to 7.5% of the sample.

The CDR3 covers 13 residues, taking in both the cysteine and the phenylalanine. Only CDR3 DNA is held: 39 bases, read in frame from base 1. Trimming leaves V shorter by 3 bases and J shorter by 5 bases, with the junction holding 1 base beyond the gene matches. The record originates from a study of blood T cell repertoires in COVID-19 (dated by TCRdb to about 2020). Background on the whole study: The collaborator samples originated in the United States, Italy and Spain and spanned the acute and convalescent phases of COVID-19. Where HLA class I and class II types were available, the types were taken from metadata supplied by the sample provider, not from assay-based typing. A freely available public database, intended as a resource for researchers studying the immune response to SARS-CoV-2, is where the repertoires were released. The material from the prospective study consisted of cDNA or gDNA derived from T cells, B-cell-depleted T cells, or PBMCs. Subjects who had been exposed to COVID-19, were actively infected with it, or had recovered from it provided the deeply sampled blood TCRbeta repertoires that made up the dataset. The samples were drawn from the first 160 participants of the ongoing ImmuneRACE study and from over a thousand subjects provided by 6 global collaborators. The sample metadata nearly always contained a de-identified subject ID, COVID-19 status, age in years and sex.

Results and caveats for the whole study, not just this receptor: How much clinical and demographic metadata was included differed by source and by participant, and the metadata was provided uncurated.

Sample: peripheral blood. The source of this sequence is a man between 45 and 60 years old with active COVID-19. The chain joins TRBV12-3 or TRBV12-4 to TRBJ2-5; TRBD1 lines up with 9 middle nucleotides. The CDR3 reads CASSFGTGETQYF. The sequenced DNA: TGTGCCAGCAGTTTCGGGACAGGGGAGACCCAGTACTTC.